The sequence of this TCR beta chain was determined in a study of T-cell memory formation after mild COVID-19. Turning to the study itself: There were largely donor-specific TCR clusters.

TCRdb re-called the 5' RACE reads through MiXCR, storing one row per CDR3 protein. Here the sample spans roughly 160,000 distinct CDR3 sequences, approximately 12% being singletons. This clonotype has ten or more counts. Sequences were obtained from PBMCs or a T cell subset sorted from them (not recorded which). This clonotype was sampled from a man aged 18-30 years who had mild COVID-19 (a few samples of this study predate the infection). Cell type and time point are not known.

The CDR3 nucleotides are TGCAGTGCTAGCCATAATTCACCCCTCCACTTT. This codes for CSASHNSPLHF. The rearrangement joins TRBV20-1 to TRBJ1-6; D not resolved. CDR3 length: 11 amino acids. Trimming took off 3 bases at V and 5 bases at J, with 2 bases between the two ends. Per germline, CDR1 DFQATT and CDR2 SNEGSKA (reference sequence).